A single sample is the source of the 8 T cell receptor beta chains below, sequenced in a study of T cell responses to AZD1222 COVID-19 vaccine. The assay was immunoSEQ multiplex PCR, and TCRdb's table has in-frame clones only and misses some. The sample holds 120,000 to 150,000 clones, about nine tenths seen once. The material sequenced was peripheral blood, taken on day 0 of AZD1222 vaccination. All receptors come from an adult in good health.

This chain's CDR3 is CASQQKGQARNQPQHF. The CDR3 DNA reads as TGTGCCAGCCAACAAAAAGGACAGGCACGCAATCAGCCCCAGCATTTT. The V and J genes are TRBV28 and TRBJ1-5; 7 bases line up with TRBD1. J was trimmed by 2 bases and V by 8 bases; bases with no gene match: 12. Germline values: CDR1 MDHEN, CDR2 SYDVKM. The CDR3 totals 16 residues.

V usage is TRBV7-9 and J usage is TRBJ2-1; TRBD1 might be the D (6 bases). Germline assignment: CDR1 SEHNR and CDR2 FQNEAQ (reference sequence). Trimming cost V 6 bases and J 4 bases, with 19 bases left between them. The CDR3 consists of 16 residues. The CDR3 region has the DNA TGTGCCAGCAGTTTGCGGCCCAGGGGCTTATACAATGAGCAGTTCTTC. This codes for CASSLRPRGLYNEQFF.

The rearrangement links TRBV7-9 to TRBJ1-1, with D perhaps matching TRBD1 (5 bases). CDR1 is SEHNR, CDR2 FQNEAQ, per germline (reference sequence). The length of the CDR3 is 15 residues. V dropped 5 bases and J dropped 4 bases, with 17 bases sitting between them. In nucleotides, the CDR3 is TGTGCCAGCAGCGCAAGGAGTGGGGGTCTCACTGAAGCTTTCTTT. Protein sequence: CASSARSGGLTEAFF.

This rearrangement joins TRBV6-5 to TRBJ2-2; D is ambiguous. CDR3 length equals 13 residues. Trimming took 2 bases from V and 5 from J, leaving 6 bases between them. Germline V gene data show CDR1 as MNHEY and CDR2 as SVGAGI. The CDR3 region is CASSYVQTGELFF. The CDR3 coding sequence is TGTGCCAGCAGTTACGTCCAGACCGGGGAGCTGTTTTTT.

The chain is built from TRBV7-8 and TRBJ1-5; no clear D. CDR3 length equals 14 residues. The germline CDR1 and CDR2 sequences are SGHVS and FQNEAQ. V dropped 2 bases and J dropped 0 bases, with 5 bases sitting between them. In DNA form, the CDR3 reads TGTGCCAGCAGCTTATGGGTTAGCAATCAGCCCCAGCATTTT. This codes for CASSLWVSNQPQHF.

The rearrangement uses TRBV6-5 and TRBJ2-4; D uncertain. The CDR3 has 14 residues. Between the trimmed V and J ends, which lost 2 bases and 0 bases, there was a span of 5 bases. Looked up from germline, CDR1 is MNHEY and CDR2 is SVGAGI. CDR3 sequence: CASSYGLAKNIQYF. The CDR3 DNA is TGTGCCAGCAGTTACGGGTTAGCCAAAAACATTCAGTACTTC.

The CDR3 spells CASSYLAEPEETQYF. The CDR3 DNA sequence: TGTGCCAGCAGCTACCTAGCGGAGCCGGAAGAGACCCAGTACTTC. The chain links TRBV7-2 to TRBJ2-5; 7 bases are a match to TRBD2. CDR3 length: 15 amino acids. Trimming cost V 4 bases and J 3 bases; bases outside gene matches: 8. The germline CDR1 and CDR2 sequences are SGHTA and FQGNSA.

The chain joins TRBV20-1 to TRBJ1-1, with unresolved D. This CDR3 region has 16 residues. In germline, CDR1 is DFQATT, CDR2 SNEGSKA (reference sequence). V was shortened by 3 bases and J by 0 bases, with 17 bases between the two germline ends. CDR3 sequence reads: CSASLAYGNMNTEAFF. CDR3 in DNA: TGCAGTGCTAGTTTGGCGTACGGCAACATGAACACTGAAGCTTTCTTT.